A single sample is the source of the 12 T cell receptor beta chains below, sequenced in a study of T cells in Graves' hyperthyroidism and ophthalmopathy. Authors of the study amplified TCR beta CDR3 regions from RNA transcripts. When the TCR CDR3 underwent first-round RT-PCR, the HTBI primer set was used. TCRdb reprocessed the multiplex PCR reads with MiXCR, giving one entry per CDR3 protein. Found here are hundreds of thousands of distinct CDR3 sequences, 13% of them singletons; the top ten hold around 9.2%. The sequenced material came from blood. These receptor sequences come from a young woman with Graves' hyperthyroidism.

This chain connects TRBV29-1 to TRBJ2-7; D may be TRBD2 (6 bases). V shed 4 bases and J shed 1 base, with 8 bases lying between them. Per the germline V gene, CDR1 is SQVTM and CDR2 is ANQGSEA. This CDR3 region has 12 residues. As DNA, the CDR3 is TGCAGCGTTGTGCGGGGATCCTACGAGCAGTACTTC. Its translation: CSVVRGSYEQYF.

This clonotype was detected many times. This chain connects TRBV4-1 to TRBJ2-7, with D possibly called TRBD1 or TRBD2 (5 bases each). The CDR3 covers 15 residues. Germline CDR1 and CDR2: MGHRA and YSYEKL. The ends were cut back, 6 bases at V and 2 bases at J, with 17 bases in the middle. The CDR3 sequence is CASSPGTSGPYEQYF. The CDR3 DNA follows: TGCGCCAGCAGTCCCGGGACGTCCGGACCCTACGAGCAGTACTTC.

This clonotype was recorded many times. The V gene is TRBV20-1, the J gene TRBJ2-3; unclear D gene. The CDR3 totals 15 residues. The ends were cut back, 1 base at V and 1 base at J, with 12 bases in the middle. From germline, CDR1 is DFQATT and CDR2 SNEGSKA (reference sequence). CDR3 sequence reads: CSARAKLPGTDTQYF. In DNA form, the CDR3 reads TGCAGTGCTAGAGCGAAGCTTCCGGGCACAGATACGCAGTATTTT.

Many counts were recorded for this clonotype. The J gene is TRBJ2-1, the V gene TRBV7-9; D may correspond to TRBD1 or TRBD2 (5 bases each). The CDR3 is 19 residues long. The V gene's germline CDR1 is SEHNR and CDR2 FQNEAQ (reference sequence). The ends were cut back, 4 bases at V and 3 bases at J, with 25 bases in the middle. The CDR3 region is CASSSKHRDLLRGYNEQFF. In DNA, the CDR3 is TGTGCCAGCAGCTCTAAGCACCGGGACCTACTGAGAGGCTACAATGAGCAGTTCTTC. The whole variable domain, filled in from reference TRBV7-9 and TRBJ2-1, reads DTGVSQNPRHKITKRGQNVTFRCDPISEHNRLYWYRQTLGQGPEFLTYFQNEAQLEKSRLLSDRFSAERPKGSFSTLEIQRTEQGDSAMYLCASSSKHRDLLRGYNEQFFGPGTRLTVL.

This clonotype was counted at least ten times. CDR3 DNA: TGTGCCAGCGATACCGACAGGGGGATGGAAGCTTTCTTT. Protein: CASDTDRGMEAFF. V and J are TRBV19 and TRBJ1-1; 9 nucleotides match TRBD1. The CDR3 loop spans 13 amino acids. Germline lookup yields CDR1 LNHDA and CDR2 SQIVND (reference sequence). The trim removed 9 bases at V and 8 bases at J, leaving 10 bases unmatched. Full variable domain (missing parts from reference TRBV19 and TRBJ1-1): DGGITQSPKYLFRKEGQNVTLSCEQNLNHDAMYWYRQDPGQGLRLIYYSQIVNDFQKGDIAEGYSVSREKKESFPLTVTSAQKNPTAFYLCASDTDRGMEAFFGQGTRLTVV.

Regarding this clonotype: Relative to the germline gene, one junction end is altered; a read error may explain this. The chain employs TRBV15 and TRBJ2-4; 15 nucleotides line up with TRBD2. Germline V lookup: CDR1 LNHNV, CDR2 YYDKDF (reference sequence). The CDR3 spans 17 residues. The CDR3 spells CATSIRTSGGARNIQYF. The CDR3 DNA is TGTGCCACCAGCATCCGGACTAGCGGGGGGGCCAGAAACATTCAGTACTTC.

This clonotype was found once. This chain links TRBV5-1 with TRBJ2-1; D unclear. Germline CDR1 reads SGHRS; CDR2 reads YFSETQ. The CDR3 has 14 amino acids. Trimming shortened V by 4 bases and J by 8 bases, and 16 bases separated the two germline ends. In DNA, the CDR3 is TGCGCCAGCAGCCCTGGAACGGCGGCCCATGAGCAGTTCTTC. This sequence encodes CASSPGTAAHEQFF.

This clonotype was recorded many times. This chain joins TRBV6-7 and TRBJ1-6; D remains ambiguous. TRBV6-7 is an ORF, with its function uncertain. Trimming cost V 4 bases and J 7 bases, with 17 bases left between them. This CDR3 comprises 16 residues. The CDR3 protein is CASSSNSELWNSPLHF. CDR3 DNA sequence: TGTGCCAGCAGTTCCAACTCCGAGTTGTGGAATTCACCCCTCCACTTT.

This clonotype has at least ten counts. V and J are TRBV27 and TRBJ2-2; no firm D call. This CDR3 is built from 16 residues. In germline, CDR1 is MNHEY, CDR2 SMNVEV (reference sequence). The V and J ends lost 0 bases and 1 base respectively, with 9 bases between them. This CDR3 reads CASSLSERVNTGELFF. CDR3 coding DNA: TGTGCCAGCAGTTTATCGGAACGGGTGAACACCGGGGAGCTGTTTTTT.

This clonotype was observed at least ten times. The V call is TRBV6-6, the J call TRBJ1-4, with unresolved D. In germline, CDR1 is MNHNY, CDR2 SVGAGI (reference sequence). The CDR3 has 14 residues. Trimming removed 0 bases at V and 5 bases at J, with 7 bases between. CDR3 sequence (DNA): TGTGCCAGCAGTTACTCGACCGAGAATGAAAAACTGTTTTTT. Translated: CASSYSTENEKLFF.

This clonotype came up many times. V and J are TRBV7-2 and TRBJ2-6; no clear D gene. Trimming took off 0 bases at V and 0 bases at J, with 3 bases between the two ends. The germline CDR1 and CDR2 sequences are SGHTA and FQGNSA. This CDR3 is 15 amino acids long. CDR3 in amino acids: CASSLATSGANVLTF. DNA for the CDR3: TGTGCCAGCAGCTTAGCGACCTCTGGGGCCAACGTCCTGACTTTC.

This clonotype was recorded at least ten times. CDR3 sequence: CASSLAIHEQFF. The DNA for the CDR3 is TGTGCCAGCAGCTTAGCCATCCATGAGCAGTTCTTC. The chain recombines TRBV11-1 with TRBJ2-1; D is undetermined. V gave up 0 bases and J gave up 8 bases, with 5 bases separating them. The CDR3 consists of 12 residues. Germline V lookup: CDR1 SGHAT, CDR2 FQDESV (reference sequence).